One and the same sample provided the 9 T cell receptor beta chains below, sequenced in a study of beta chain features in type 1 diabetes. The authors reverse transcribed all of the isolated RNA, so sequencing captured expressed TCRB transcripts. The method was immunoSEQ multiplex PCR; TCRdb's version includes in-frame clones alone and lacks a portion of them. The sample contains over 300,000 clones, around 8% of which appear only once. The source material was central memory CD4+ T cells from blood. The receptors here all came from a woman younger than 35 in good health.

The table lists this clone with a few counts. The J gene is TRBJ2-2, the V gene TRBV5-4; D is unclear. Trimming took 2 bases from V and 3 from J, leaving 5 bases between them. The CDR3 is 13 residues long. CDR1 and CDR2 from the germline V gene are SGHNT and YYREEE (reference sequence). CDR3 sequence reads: CASSFHYTGELFF. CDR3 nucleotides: TGTGCCAGCAGCTTCCACTACACCGGGGAGCTGTTTTTT.

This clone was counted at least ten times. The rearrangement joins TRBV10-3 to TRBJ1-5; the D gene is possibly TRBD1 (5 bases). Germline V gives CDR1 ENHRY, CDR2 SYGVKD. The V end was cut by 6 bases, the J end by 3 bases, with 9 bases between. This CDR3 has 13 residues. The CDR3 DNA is TGTGCCATCAGGGCAGGGCACAATCAGCCCCAGCATTTT. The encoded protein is CAIRAGHNQPQHF.

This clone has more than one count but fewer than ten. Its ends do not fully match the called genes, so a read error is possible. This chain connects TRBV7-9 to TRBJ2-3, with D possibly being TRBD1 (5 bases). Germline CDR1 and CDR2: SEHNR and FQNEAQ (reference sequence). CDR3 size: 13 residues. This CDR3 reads CASSPWGTDTQYF. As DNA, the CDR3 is TGTGCCAGCAGCCCCTGGGGCACGGATACGCAGTATTTT. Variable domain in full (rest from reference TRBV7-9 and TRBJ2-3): DTGVSQNPRHKITKRGQNVTFRCDPISEHNRLYWYRQTLGQGPEFLTYFQNEAQLEKSRLLSDRFSAERPKGSFSTLEIQRTEQGDSAMYLCASSPWGTDTQYFGPGTRLTVL.

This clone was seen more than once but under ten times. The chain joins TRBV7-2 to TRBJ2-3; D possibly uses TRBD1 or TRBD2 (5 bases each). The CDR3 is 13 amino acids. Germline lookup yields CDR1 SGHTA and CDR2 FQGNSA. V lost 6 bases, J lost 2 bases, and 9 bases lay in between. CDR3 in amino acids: CASRGDYTDTQYF. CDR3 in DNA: TGTGCCAGCAGGGGGGATTACACAGATACGCAGTATTTT.

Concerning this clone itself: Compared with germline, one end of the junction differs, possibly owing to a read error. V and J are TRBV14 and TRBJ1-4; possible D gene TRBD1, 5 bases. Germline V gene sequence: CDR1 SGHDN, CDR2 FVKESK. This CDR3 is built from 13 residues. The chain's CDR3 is CASSQGVTEKLFF. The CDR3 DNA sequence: TGTGCCAGCAGTCAAGGGGTTACGGAAAAACTGTTTTTT.

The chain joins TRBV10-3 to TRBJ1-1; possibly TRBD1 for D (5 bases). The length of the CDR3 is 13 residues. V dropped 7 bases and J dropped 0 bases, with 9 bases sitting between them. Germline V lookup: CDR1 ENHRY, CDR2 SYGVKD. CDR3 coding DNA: TGTGCCATCACGGCAGGGCTGAACACTGAAGCTTTCTTT. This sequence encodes CAITAGLNTEAFF.

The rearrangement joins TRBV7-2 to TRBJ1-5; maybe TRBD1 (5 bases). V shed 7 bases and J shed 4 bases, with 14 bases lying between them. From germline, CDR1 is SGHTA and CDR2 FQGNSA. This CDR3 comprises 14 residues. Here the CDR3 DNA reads TGTGCCAGCACCAAAGGACCAGGGAATCAGCCCCAGCATTTT. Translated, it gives CASTKGPGNQPQHF.

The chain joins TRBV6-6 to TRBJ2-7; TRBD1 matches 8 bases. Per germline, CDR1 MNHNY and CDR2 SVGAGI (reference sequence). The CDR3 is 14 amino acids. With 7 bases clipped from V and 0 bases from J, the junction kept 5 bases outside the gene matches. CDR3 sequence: CASMATGASYEQYF. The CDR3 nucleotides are TGTGCCAGCATGGCGACAGGGGCCTCCTACGAGCAGTACTTC.

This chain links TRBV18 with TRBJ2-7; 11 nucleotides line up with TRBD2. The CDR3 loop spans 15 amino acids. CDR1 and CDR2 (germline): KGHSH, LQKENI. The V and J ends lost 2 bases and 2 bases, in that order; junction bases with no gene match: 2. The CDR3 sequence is CASSPGTSGAYEQYF. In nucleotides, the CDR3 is TGTGCCAGCTCACCAGGGACTAGCGGAGCCTACGAGCAGTACTTC. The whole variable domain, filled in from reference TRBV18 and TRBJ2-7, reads NAGVMQNPRHLVRRRGQEARLRCSPMKGHSHVYWYRQLPEEGLKFMVYLQKENIIDESGMPKERFSAEFPKEGPSILRIQQVVRGDSAAYFCASSPGTSGAYEQYFGPGTRLTVT.